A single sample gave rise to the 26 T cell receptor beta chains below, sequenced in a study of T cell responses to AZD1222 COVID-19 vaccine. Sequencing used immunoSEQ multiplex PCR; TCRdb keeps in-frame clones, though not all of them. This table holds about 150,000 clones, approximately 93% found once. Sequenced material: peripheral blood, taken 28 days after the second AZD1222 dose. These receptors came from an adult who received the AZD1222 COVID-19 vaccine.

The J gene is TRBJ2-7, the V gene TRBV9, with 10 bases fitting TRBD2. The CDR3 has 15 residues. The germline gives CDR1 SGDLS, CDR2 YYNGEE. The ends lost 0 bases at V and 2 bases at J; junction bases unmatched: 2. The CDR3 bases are TGTGCCAGCAGCGTAGGGACTAGCGGCCCCTACGAGCAGTACTTC. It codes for CASSVGTSGPYEQYF.

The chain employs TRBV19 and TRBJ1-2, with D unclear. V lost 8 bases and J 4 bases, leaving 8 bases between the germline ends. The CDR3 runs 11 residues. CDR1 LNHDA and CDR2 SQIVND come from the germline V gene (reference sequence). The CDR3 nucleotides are TGTGCCAGTGGCGACTTCTATGGCTACACCTTC. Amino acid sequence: CASGDFYGYTF.

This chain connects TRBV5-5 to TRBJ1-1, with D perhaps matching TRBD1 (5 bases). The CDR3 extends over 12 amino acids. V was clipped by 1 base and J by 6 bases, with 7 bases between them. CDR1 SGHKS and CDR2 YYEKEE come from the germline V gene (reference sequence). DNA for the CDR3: TGTGCCAGCAGCTTGTTGGGGGCTGAAGCTTTCTTT. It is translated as CASSLLGAEAFF.

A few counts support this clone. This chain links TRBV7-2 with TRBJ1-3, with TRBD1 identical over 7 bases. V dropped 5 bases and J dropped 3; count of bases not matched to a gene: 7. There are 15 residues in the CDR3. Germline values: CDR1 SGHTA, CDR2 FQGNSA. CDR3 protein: CASSQRQGSGNTIYF. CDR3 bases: TGTGCCAGCAGCCAAAGACAGGGAAGTGGAAACACCATATATTTT.

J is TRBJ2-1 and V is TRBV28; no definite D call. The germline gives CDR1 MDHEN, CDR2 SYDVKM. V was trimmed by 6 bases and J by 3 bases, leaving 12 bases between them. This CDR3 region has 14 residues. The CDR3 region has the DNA TGTGCCAGCAGGTTGGGCCGAGGCTACAATGAGCAGTTCTTC. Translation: CASRLGRGYNEQFF.

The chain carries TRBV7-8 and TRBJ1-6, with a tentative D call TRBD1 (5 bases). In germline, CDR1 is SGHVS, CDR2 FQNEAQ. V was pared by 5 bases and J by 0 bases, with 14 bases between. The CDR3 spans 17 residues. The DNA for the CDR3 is TGTGCCAGCAGCGAAGGGTCGGGGGGCTCCTATAATTCACCCCTCCACTTT. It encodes CASSEGSGGSYNSPLHF.

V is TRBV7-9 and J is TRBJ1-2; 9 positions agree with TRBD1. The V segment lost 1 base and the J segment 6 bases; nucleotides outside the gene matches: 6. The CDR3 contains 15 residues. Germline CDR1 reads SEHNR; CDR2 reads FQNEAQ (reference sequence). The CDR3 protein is CASSLGDRASDGYTF. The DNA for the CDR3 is TGTGCCAGCAGCTTAGGGGACAGGGCCTCGGATGGCTACACCTTC.

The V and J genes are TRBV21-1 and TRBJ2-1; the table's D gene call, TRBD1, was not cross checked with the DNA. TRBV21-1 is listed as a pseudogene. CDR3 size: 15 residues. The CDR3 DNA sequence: TGTGCCAGCAGCAACCGGGACATCCTATACAATGAGCAGTTCTTC. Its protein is CASSNRDILYNEQFF.

DNA of the CDR3: TGTGCCAGCAGCCAAGATCTTGGGGGGGCGACCTCTGGGGCCAACGTCCTGACTTTC. Its translation: CASSQDLGGATSGANVLTF. The J gene is TRBJ2-6, the V gene TRBV3-1 (or the pseudogene TRBV3-2); D may be TRBD2 (7 bases). The CDR3 totals 19 residues. Germline V lookup: CDR1 LGHDT, CDR2 YNNKEL (reference sequence). V lost 0 bases and J 0 bases, leaving 15 bases between the germline ends.

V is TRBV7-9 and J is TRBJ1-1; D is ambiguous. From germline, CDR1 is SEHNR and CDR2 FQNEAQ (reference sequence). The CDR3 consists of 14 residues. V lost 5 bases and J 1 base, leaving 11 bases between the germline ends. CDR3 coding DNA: TGTGCCAGCAGCAGTCGGACGGAGAACACTGAAGCTTTCTTT. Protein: CASSSRTENTEAFF.

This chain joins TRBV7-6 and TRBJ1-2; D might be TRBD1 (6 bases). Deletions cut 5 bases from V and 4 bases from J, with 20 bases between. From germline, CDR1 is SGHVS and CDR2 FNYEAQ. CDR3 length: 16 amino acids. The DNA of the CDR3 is TGTGCCAGCAGCCCAGGGATGAGGGGGGGTGGCTATGGCTACACCTTC. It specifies CASSPGMRGGGYGYTF.

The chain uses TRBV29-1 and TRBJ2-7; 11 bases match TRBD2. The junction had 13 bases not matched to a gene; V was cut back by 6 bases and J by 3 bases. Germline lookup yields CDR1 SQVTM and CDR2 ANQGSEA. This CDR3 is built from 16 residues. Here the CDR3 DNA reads TGCAGCGTAGGGGGGAGACTAGCGGGAAATTTCTACGAGCAGTACTTC. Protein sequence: CSVGGRLAGNFYEQYF.

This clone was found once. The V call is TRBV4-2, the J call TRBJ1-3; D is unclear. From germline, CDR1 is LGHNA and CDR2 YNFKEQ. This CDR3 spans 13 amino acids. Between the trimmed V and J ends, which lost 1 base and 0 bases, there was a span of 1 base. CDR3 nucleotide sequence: TGTGCCAGCAGCCAAGCCTCTGGAAACACCATATATTTT. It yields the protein CASSQASGNTIYF.

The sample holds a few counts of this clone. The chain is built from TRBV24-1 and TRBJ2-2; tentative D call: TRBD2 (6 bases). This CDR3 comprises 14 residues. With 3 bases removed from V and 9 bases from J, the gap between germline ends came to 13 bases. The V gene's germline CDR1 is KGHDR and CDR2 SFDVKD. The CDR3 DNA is TGTGCCACCAGTGATCCAACCGGGGGAAGGGAGCTGTTTTTT. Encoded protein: CATSDPTGGRELFF.

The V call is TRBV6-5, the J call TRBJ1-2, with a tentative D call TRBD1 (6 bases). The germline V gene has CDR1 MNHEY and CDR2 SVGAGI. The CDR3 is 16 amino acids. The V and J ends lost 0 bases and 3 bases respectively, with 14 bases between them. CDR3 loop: CASSYSSQGTYYGYTF. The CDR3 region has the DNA TGTGCCAGCAGTTACTCGAGCCAGGGGACTTACTATGGCTACACCTTC.

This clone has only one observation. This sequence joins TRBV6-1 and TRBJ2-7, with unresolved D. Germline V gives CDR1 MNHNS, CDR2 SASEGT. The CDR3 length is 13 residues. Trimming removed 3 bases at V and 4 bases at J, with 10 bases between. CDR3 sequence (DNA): TGTGCCAGCAGTGACCAGAACGGATACGAGCAGTACTTC. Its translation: CASSDQNGYEQYF.

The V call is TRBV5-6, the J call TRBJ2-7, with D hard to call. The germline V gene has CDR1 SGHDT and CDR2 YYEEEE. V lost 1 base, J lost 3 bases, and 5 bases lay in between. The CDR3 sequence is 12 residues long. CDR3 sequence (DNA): TGTGCCAGCAGCTTGAACCACTACGAGCAGTACTTC. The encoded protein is CASSLNHYEQYF.

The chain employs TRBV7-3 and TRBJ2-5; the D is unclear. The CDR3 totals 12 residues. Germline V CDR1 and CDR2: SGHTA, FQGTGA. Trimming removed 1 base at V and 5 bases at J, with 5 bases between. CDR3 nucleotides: TGTGCCAGCAGCTTAATCGGGGAGACCCAGTACTTC. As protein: CASSLIGETQYF.

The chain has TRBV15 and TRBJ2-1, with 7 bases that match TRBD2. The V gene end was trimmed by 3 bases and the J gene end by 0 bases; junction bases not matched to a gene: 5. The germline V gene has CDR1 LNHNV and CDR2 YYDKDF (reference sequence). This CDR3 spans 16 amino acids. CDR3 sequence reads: CATSSSGTTSYNEQFF. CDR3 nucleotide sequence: TGTGCCACCAGCAGTTCCGGGACTACCTCCTACAATGAGCAGTTCTTC. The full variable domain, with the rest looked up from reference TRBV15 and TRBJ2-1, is DAMVIQNPRYQVTQFGKPVTLSCSQTLNHNVMYWYQQKSSQAPKLLFHYYDKDFNNEADTPDNFQSRRPNTSFCFLDIRSPGLGDTAMYLCATSSSGTTSYNEQFFGPGTRLTVL.

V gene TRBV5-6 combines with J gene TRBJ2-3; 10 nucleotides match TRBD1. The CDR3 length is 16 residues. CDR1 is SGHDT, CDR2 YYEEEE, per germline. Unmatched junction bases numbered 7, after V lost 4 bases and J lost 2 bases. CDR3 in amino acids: CASSDTGQGDTDTQYF. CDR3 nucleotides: TGTGCCAGCAGCGACACCGGACAGGGGGACACAGATACGCAGTATTTT.

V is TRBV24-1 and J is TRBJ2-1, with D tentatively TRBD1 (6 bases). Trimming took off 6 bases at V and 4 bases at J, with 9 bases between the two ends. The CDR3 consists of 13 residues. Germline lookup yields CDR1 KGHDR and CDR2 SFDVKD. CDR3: CATSSDSYNEQFF. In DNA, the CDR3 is TGTGCCACCAGTTCGGACAGTTACAATGAGCAGTTCTTC.

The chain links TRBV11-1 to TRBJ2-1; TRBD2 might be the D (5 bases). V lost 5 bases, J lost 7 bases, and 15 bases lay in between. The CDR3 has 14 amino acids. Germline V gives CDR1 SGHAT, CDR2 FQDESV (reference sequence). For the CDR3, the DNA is TGTGCCAGCAGCGCCCGCGAGCGGATAAATGAGCAGTTCTTC. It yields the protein CASSARERINEQFF.

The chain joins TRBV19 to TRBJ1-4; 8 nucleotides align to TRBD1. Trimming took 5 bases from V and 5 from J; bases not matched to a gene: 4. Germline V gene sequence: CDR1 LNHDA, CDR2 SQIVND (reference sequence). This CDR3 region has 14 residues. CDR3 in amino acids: CASSPRDRNEKLFF. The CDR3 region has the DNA TGTGCCAGTAGTCCCCGGGACAGGAATGAAAAACTGTTTTTT.

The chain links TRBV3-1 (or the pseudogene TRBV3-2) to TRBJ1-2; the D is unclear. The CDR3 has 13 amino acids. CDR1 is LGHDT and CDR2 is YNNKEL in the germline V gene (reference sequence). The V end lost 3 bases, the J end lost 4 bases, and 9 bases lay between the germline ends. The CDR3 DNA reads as TGTGCCAGCAGCCACTCTGGTACCTATGGCTACACCTTC. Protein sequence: CASSHSGTYGYTF.

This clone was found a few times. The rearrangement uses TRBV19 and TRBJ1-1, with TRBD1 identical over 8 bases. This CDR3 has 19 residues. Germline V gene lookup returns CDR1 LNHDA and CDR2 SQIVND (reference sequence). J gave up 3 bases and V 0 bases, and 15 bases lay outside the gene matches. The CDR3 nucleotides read TGTGCCAGTAGTATAGATATATTTCCGGGGACAGGAGCCGACACTGAAGCTTTCTTT. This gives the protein CASSIDIFPGTGADTEAFF. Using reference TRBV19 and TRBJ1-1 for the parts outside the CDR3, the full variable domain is DGGITQSPKYLFRKEGQNVTLSCEQNLNHDAMYWYRQDPGQGLRLIYYSQIVNDFQKGDIAEGYSVSREKKESFPLTVTSAQKNPTAFYLCASSIDIFPGTGADTEAFFGQGTRLTVV.

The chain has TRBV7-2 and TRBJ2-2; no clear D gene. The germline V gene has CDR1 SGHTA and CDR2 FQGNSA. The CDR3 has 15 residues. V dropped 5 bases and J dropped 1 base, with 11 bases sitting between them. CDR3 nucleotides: TGTGCCAGCAGCCTGTGGGCCAAGAACACCGGGGAGCTGTTTTTT. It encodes CASSLWAKNTGELFF.